The entry that follows covers one TCR beta chain sequence. What it recognizes is unknown. The record originates from a study of CD8+ T cells in alopecia areata. The germline V gene encodes CDR1 LGHNA and CDR2 YSLEER. V gave up 1 base and J gave up 9 bases, with 16 bases separating them. This CDR3 is 15 amino acids long. Punch biopsies of lesional scalp, plus peripheral blood, were taken from alopecia areata patients. Study results and caveats: Mice showed TCR sharing more clearly than patients did, possibly owing to HLA.

RNA, once extracted, was reverse transcribed into cDNA for use as the sequencing template. Method: immunoSEQ multiplex PCR; TCRdb's copy keeps in-frame clones and lacks some. Among roughly 35,000 clones listed, around 59% were seen once. This sequence joins TRBV4-3 and TRBJ2-4; unclear D gene. The clonotype was recovered from a human donor with alopecia areata. The sequencing input was NKG2D-high CD8+ T cells sorted from blood. The CDR3: CASSQVHLDESIQYF. The CDR3 DNA sequence: TGCGCCAGCAGCCAAGTGCATCTAGATGAAAGCATTCAGTACTTC.